This T cell receptor (beta chain) was retrieved from a study of blood T cell repertoires in COVID-19. Study-wide background: The United States, Italy and Spain were the sources of the acute and convalescent COVID-19 samples. Sources were T cells, B-cell-depleted T cells, or PBMCs; the material itself was cDNA or gDNA.

Clones were sequenced by immunoSEQ multiplex PCR, and TCRdb holds only the in-frame ones, with some missing. This table has 100,000 to 120,000 clones, roughly 85% appearing once. Many counts were recorded for this clone. There are 15 residues in the CDR3. The junction had 7 bases not matched to a gene; V was cut back by 0 bases and J by 8 bases. The germline V gene has CDR1 SNHLY and CDR2 FYNNEI. The sample taken for sequencing was peripheral blood. The sequence came from a human donor in a cohort sampled during active COVID-19. This rearrangement joins TRBV2 to TRBJ1-5, with 7 positions matching TRBD1. This CDR3 is CASSEAQTGIEPQHF. The CDR3 DNA reads TGTGCCAGCAGTGAAGCGCAGACAGGGATCGAGCCCCAGCATTTT.